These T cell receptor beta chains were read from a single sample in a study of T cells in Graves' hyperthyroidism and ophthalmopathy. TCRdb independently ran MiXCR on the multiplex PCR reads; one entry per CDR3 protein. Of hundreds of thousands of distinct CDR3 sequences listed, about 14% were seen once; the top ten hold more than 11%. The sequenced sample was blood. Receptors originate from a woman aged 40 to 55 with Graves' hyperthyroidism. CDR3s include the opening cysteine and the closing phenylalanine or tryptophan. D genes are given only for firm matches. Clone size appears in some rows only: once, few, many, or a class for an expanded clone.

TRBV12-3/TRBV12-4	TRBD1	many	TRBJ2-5	TGTGCCAGCAGTTCCCGGACAGGCGGAGAGACCCAGTACTTC	CASSSRTGGETQYF
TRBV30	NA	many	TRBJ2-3	TGTGCCTGGAGCCTAAGGGGTTTCGGTACGCAGTATTTT	CAWSLRGFGTQYF
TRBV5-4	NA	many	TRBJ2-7	TGTGCCAGCAGCGCACCTCCGGGACAAACTTACGAGCAGTACTTC	CASSAPPGQTYEQYF
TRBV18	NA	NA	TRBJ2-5	TGTGCCAGCTCACCTTTTCAAGGGGGGGAGACCCAGTACTTC	CASSPFQGGETQYF
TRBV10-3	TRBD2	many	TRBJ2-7	TGTGCCATCAGTGTGATTAGCGGGAGGGTATATGAGCAGTACTTC	CAISVISGRVYEQYF
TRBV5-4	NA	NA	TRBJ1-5	TGTGCCAGCAGCTCGCAATGGCAGCCCCAGCATTTT	CASSSQWQPQHF
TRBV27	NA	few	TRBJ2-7	TGTGCCAGCAGTCCCCCTAGCGTTCATGGGTACGAGCAGTACTTC	CASSPPSVHGYEQYF
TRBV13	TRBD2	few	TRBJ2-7	TGTGCCAGCAGCTTCCCTAGCGGGAGCTACGAGCAGTACTTC	CASSFPSGSYEQYF
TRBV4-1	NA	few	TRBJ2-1	TGCGCCAGCAGCCAAGTAAATCTAGTATCCTACAATGAGCAGTTCTTC	CASSQVNLVSYNEQFF
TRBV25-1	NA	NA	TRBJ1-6	TGTGCCAGCATGGGACATTATAATTCACCCCTCCACTTT	CASMGHYNSPLHF
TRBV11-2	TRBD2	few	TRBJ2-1	TGTGCCAGCAGCTTAGAGGGACTAGCGGGAGGGGGTCAGCAGTTCTTC	CASSLEGLAGGGQQFF
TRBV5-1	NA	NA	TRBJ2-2	TGCGCCAGCAGCTTGGGCGAGGACTACACCGGGGAGCTGTTTTTT	CASSLGEDYTGELFF
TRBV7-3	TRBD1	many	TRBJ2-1	TGTGCCAGCAGCTTATACCACGGACAGGGGAACAATGAGCAGTTCTTC	CASSLYHGQGNNEQFF
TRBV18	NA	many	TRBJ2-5	TGTGCCAGCTCACCACCGGGGCAGATCCAAGAGACCCAGTACTTC	CASSPPGQIQETQYF
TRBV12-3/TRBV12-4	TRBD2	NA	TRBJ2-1	TGTGCCAGCAGTTTCCGGCGGGAGGGTAACAATGAGCAGTTCTTC	CASSFRREGNNEQFF
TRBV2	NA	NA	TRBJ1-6	TGTGCCAGCAAGGAGAGCTTGAGGACCCTCCACTTT	CASKESLRTLHF
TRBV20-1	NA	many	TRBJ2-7	TGCAGTGCTAGCTGGGCGGGTACCTACGAGCAGTACTTC	CSASWAGTYEQYF
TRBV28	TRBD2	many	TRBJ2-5	TGTGCCAGCAGCACGGATAGCGGGAGTGGAGTAGAGACCCAGTACTTC	CASSTDSGSGVETQYF
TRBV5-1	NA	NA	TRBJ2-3	TGCGCCAGCAGCTTTGAGGGACGAAACACAGATACGCAGTATTTT	CASSFEGRNTDTQYF
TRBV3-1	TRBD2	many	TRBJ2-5	TGTGCCAGCAGCCAAGGCGGGAGGGGCGTAGAGACCCAGTACTTC	CASSQGGRGVETQYF
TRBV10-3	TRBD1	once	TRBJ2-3	TGTGCCATCAGTGACCCCGGGACAGGTAACACAGATACGCAGTATTTT	CAISDPGTGNTDTQYF
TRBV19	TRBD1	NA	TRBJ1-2	TGTGCCAGTGAGGGACAGCCACAAGGGGACTATGGCTACACCTTC	CASEGQPQGDYGYTF
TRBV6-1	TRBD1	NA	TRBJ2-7	TGTGCCAGCAGAACGGGACAGGGCTACGAGCAGTACTTC	CASRTGQGYEQYF
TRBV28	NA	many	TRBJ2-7	TGTGCCAGCAGCTTCGGGACCCCCTCCTACGAGCAGTACTTC	CASSFGTPSYEQYF
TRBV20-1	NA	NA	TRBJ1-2	TGCAGTGCTCCACTACAAAGGACAGCTACTAACTATGGCTACACCTTC	CSAPLQRTATNYGYTF
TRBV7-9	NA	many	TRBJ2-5	TGTGCCAGCAGCTCTTTCGGGAGCGGGGAGACCCAGTACTTC	CASSSFGSGETQYF
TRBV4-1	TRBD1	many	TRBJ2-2	TGCGCCAGCAGCCCGGGACAGGGGTTCACCGGGGAGCTGTTTTTT	CASSPGQGFTGELFF
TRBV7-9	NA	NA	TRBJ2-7	TGTGCCAGCAGCTTAGGTCAGGGATTCCCTTACGAGCAGTACTTC	CASSLGQGFPYEQYF
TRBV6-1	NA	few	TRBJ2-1	TGTGCCAGCAGTGGACAAGGAGGGGGTGAGCAGTTCTTC	CASSGQGGGEQFF
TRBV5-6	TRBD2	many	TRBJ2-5	TGTGCCAGCAGCTTTGGACTAGTGAACGGCCGGGAGACCCAGTACTTC	CASSFGLVNGRETQYF
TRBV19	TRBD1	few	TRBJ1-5	TGTGCCAGTAGTATTCAGGGACAGGGGGCAATCAATCAGCCCCAGCATTTT	CASSIQGQGAINQPQHF
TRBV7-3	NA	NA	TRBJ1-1	TGTGCCAGCAGCTTAACGAAGGCAGCGAACACTGAAGCTTTCTTT	CASSLTKAANTEAFF
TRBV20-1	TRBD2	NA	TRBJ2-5	TGCAGTGCTAGCACTAGCGCACAAGAGACCCAGTACTTC	CSASTSAQETQYF
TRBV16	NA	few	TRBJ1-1	TGTGCCAGCAGCACCTCGGCTAGGGGATTGAACACTGAAGCTTTCTTT	CASSTSARGLNTEAFF
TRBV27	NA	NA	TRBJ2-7	TGTGCCACCCACAGCCCAAGATACGAGCAGTACTTC	CATHSPRYEQYF
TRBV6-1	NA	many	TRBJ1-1	TGTGCCAGCAGTGAATATCCGACAGCGAACACTGAAGCTTTCTTT	CASSEYPTANTEAFF
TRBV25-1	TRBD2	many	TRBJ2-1	TGTGCCAGCAGCCAGACGGGACTAGCGGGAGAGGGGTACAATGAGCAGTTCTTC	CASSQTGLAGEGYNEQFF
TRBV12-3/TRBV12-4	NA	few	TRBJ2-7	TGTGCCAGCAGTGTCAGGGGGCGGGGGCCCTCCTACGAGCAGTACTTC	CASSVRGRGPSYEQYF
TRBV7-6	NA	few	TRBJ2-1	TGTGCCAGCAGCGGAAGCTTGGGGCTAGCGAATAATGAGCAGTTCTTC	CASSGSLGLANNEQFF
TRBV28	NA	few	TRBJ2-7	TGTGCCAGCAGTTTGCCCATGGGGGCGGGGATCTCCTACGAGCAGTACTTC	CASSLPMGAGISYEQYF
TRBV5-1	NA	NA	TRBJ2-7	TGCGCCAGCAGCTTTGTAAGGGCTTCGGGGGACGAGCAGTACTTC	CASSFVRASGDEQYF
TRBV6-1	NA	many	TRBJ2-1	TGTGCCAGCAGTAGGGGGATGCGGAAAAATGAGCAGTTCTTC	CASSRGMRKNEQFF
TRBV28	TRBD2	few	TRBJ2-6	TGTGCCAGCAGTCCGTCCCAGGGCGGGGGGCTTGTCTCTGGGGCCAACGTCCTGACTTTC	CASSPSQGGGLVSGANVLTF
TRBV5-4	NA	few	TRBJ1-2	TGTGCCAGCAGCTTGGGTGCAGGGGATGAATATGGCTACACCTTC	CASSLGAGDEYGYTF
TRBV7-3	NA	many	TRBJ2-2	TGTGCCAGCAGCCTCGGACCGGCCGGGGAGCTGTTTTTT	CASSLGPAGELFF
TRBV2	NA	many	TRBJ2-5	TGTGCCAGCAGTTCCCGGCGCGAAGAGACCCAGTACTTC	CASSSRREETQYF
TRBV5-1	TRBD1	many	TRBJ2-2	TGCGCCAGCAGCTTACAGGGGGCTACGAACACCGGGGAGCTGTTTTTT	CASSLQGATNTGELFF
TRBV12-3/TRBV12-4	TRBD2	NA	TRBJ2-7	TGTGCCAGCAGGTCCGCGCCGGGACTAGCGGATTTCTACGAGCAGTACTTC	CASRSAPGLADFYEQYF